A selection of T cell receptor beta chains follows, all from one sample in a study of cytotoxic CD8 clonotypes in ibrutinib-treated CLL. Method: immunoSEQ multiplex PCR; TCRdb's copy keeps in-frame clones and lacks some. The table shows 45,000 to 70,000 clones, with approximately 60% occurring only once. The source material was PBMCs, sampled after 24 months of ibrutinib treatment. The receptors come from a human donor with chronic lymphocytic leukemia. The CDR3 runs from the conserved cysteine through the conserved F or W. A D gene is named only where the DNA matches it firmly. A clone size is listed for some rows: how often the clone was seen (once, few, many), or a class if it is expanded.

CASSQTGISGNTIYF | TGCGCCAGCAGCCAAACAGGGATTTCTGGAAACACCATATATTTT | - | - | TRBJ1-3 | TRBV5-1
CSAWTTGGYTF | TGCAGTGCCTGGACGACCGGGGGGTACACCTTC | - | few | TRBJ1-2 | TRBV20-1
CASSYGGNEQFF | TGTGCCAGCAGTTACGGAGGGAATGAGCAGTTCTTC | - | few | TRBJ2-1 | TRBV6-5
CASSSAPGTGGYTF | TGTGCCAGCAGTTCGGCGCCCGGGACAGGGGGCTACACCTTC | TRBD1 | - | TRBJ1-2 | TRBV28
CAISGDRGYNSPLHF | TGTGCCATCAGTGGCGACAGGGGCTATAATTCACCCCTCCACTTT | TRBD1 | - | TRBJ1-6 | TRBV10-3
CASSFSGRDRGGTDTQYF | TGTGCCAGCAGTTTTAGCGGTAGAGACAGGGGAGGAACAGATACGCAGTATTTT | TRBD1 | - | TRBJ2-3 | TRBV28
CASTEGFSREAFF | TGTGCCAGCACCGAAGGATTTTCCAGGGAAGCTTTCTTT | - | - | TRBJ1-1 | TRBV6-1
CASSPKQGPGAQHF | TGTGCCAGCTCACCAAAACAGGGACCCGGGGCCCAGCATTTT | - | - | TRBJ1-5 | TRBV18
CASSLGGGQPQHF | TGCGCCAGCAGCTTGGGAGGCGGCCAGCCCCAGCATTTT | - | - | TRBJ1-5 | TRBV5-1
CAWSGTRGNTIYF | TGTGCCTGGAGCGGGACGCGTGGAAACACCATATATTTT | - | once | TRBJ1-3 | TRBV30
CATSRGGAESYEQFF | TGTGCCACCAGCAGAGGGGGGGCGGAGAGTTATGAGCAGTTCTTC | - | - | TRBJ2-1 | TRBV15
CASSVGANTEAFF | TGTGCCAGCAGTGTGGGGGCGAACACTGAAGCTTTCTTT | - | - | TRBJ1-1 | TRBV6-1
CASRSTGRGWGETQYF | TGTGCCAGCAGATCTACAGGGAGAGGATGGGGAGAGACCCAGTACTTC | - | - | TRBJ2-5 | TRBV5-6
CASIVTGELFF | TGTGCCAGCATTGTCACCGGGGAGCTGTTTTTT | - | - | TRBJ2-2 | TRBV7-9
CASSEAGTSGRRRETQYF | TGTGCCAGCAGTGAAGCCGGGACTAGCGGGAGGAGGCGCGAGACCCAGTACTTC | TRBD2 | - | TRBJ2-5 | TRBV6-1
CASKTSWGGSYEQYF | TGTGCCAGTAAAACCTCCTGGGGGGGCTCCTACGAGCAGTACTTC | TRBD2 | - | TRBJ2-7 | TRBV19
CASSVNAGAATGELFF | TGTGCCAGCAGCGTAAACGCGGGAGCGGCTACCGGGGAGCTGTTTTTT | TRBD2 | - | TRBJ2-2 | TRBV9
CASTSAVSYEQYF | TGTGCCAGCACATCGGCCGTCTCCTACGAGCAGTACTTC | - | - | TRBJ2-7 | TRBV6-5
CASSSRTSGSYEQFF | TGTGCCAGTAGTTCTAGGACTAGCGGGAGCTATGAGCAGTTCTTC | TRBD2 | - | TRBJ2-1 | TRBV19
CASVLQGQETQYF | TGTGCCAGCGTACTACAGGGTCAGGAGACCCAGTACTTC | - | - | TRBJ2-5 | TRBV6-1
CASSLSGQLQETQYF | TGCGCCAGCAGCTTATCGGGACAATTACAAGAGACCCAGTACTTC | - | - | TRBJ2-5 | TRBV5-1
CASRALQAQHF | TGTGCCAGCAGGGCTCTTCAGGCCCAGCATTTT | - | few | TRBJ1-5 | TRBV28
CASSLGAQHTKYF | TGTGCCAGCAGCTTAGGGGCCCAACATACTAAGTACTTC | - | - | TRBJ2-4 | TRBV7-9
CASSVDGGRLLNEQYF | TGTGCCAGCAGCGTAGATGGGGGGCGCCTATTGAACGAGCAGTACTTC | - | - | TRBJ2-7 | TRBV9
CAIGRSTDTQYF | TGTGCCATTGGACGGTCCACAGATACGCAGTATTTT | - | - | TRBJ2-3 | TRBV6-6
CASSQRTGGSEKLFF | TGCGCCAGCAGCCAGCGGACAGGGGGAAGCGAAAAACTGTTTTTT | TRBD1 | - | TRBJ1-4 | TRBV5-1
CASTGQNTGELFF | TGCGCCAGCACGGGACAAAACACCGGGGAGCTGTTTTTT | - | few | TRBJ2-2 | TRBV5-1
CASRVSNTQYF | TGTGCCAGCAGAGTGAGTAATACGCAGTATTTT | - | - | TRBJ2-3 | TRBV6-1
CATSRVTSGGFWGGKNIQYF | TGTGCCACCAGCAGAGTTACTAGCGGGGGGTTCTGGGGTGGCAAAAACATTCAGTACTTC | TRBD2 | - | TRBJ2-4 | TRBV15
CASSKNRGPREKLFF | TGTGCCAGCAGTAAAAACAGGGGGCCACGGGAAAAACTGTTTTTT | TRBD1 | - | TRBJ1-4 | TRBV6-5
CASSRYSTGQETQYF | TGTGCCAGTAGTAGGTACTCGACAGGGCAAGAGACCCAGTACTTC | TRBD1 | - | TRBJ2-5 | TRBV19
CASSLSGRNGYTF | TGTGCCAGCAGTTTATCGGGGCGGAATGGCTACACCTTC | - | - | TRBJ1-2 | TRBV28
CASSQVGTGRYYEQYF | TGCGCCAGCAGCCAAGTGGGGACAGGGCGTTACTACGAGCAGTACTTC | TRBD1 | - | TRBJ2-7 | TRBV4-1
CAWRGSQETQYF | TGTGCCTGGAGAGGCAGCCAAGAGACCCAGTACTTC | - | - | TRBJ2-5 | TRBV30
CASSVTGWEDYGYTF | TGCGCCAGCAGCGTCACAGGGTGGGAAGACTATGGCTACACCTTC | - | - | TRBJ1-2 | TRBV5-1
CASRGRGGANTIYF | TGTGCCAGCAGGGGCAGGGGAGGCGCAAACACCATATATTTT | - | - | TRBJ1-3 | TRBV2
CASTLPGFKYEQYF | TGTGCCAGCACCCTACCTGGTTTTAAGTATGAGCAGTACTTC | - | - | TRBJ2-7 | TRBV11-3
CSVSDPTGELFF | TGCAGCGTTTCGGACCCGACCGGGGAGCTGTTTTTT | - | once | TRBJ2-2 | TRBV29-1
CASSGDRGHGILGNTIYF | TGTGCCAGCAGTGGAGACAGGGGACACGGGATTTTGGGAAACACCATATATTTT | TRBD1 | few | TRBJ1-3 | TRBV6-1
CASSERARVDTGELFF | TGTGCCAGCAGTGAAAGGGCTCGAGTAGACACCGGGGAGCTGTTTTTT | - | - | TRBJ2-2 | TRBV2
CASSGALRQGNSPLHF | TGTGCCAGCAGTGGGGCGTTGCGACAGGGGAATTCACCCCTCCACTTT | TRBD1 | few | TRBJ1-6 | TRBV28
CASSRRGTGETQYF | TGTGCCAGCAGCAGGAGAGGTACAGGAGAGACCCAGTACTTC | - | - | TRBJ2-5 | TRBV28
CASSEGKGWEGRDEQFF | TGTGCCAGCAGTGAGGGAAAAGGGTGGGAGGGCCGTGATGAGCAGTTCTTC | TRBD2 | - | TRBJ2-1 | TRBV2
CSVYQGESEAFF | TGCAGCGTGTACCAGGGGGAGTCTGAAGCTTTCTTT | TRBD1 | - | TRBJ1-1 | TRBV29-1
CASSTGALAGVDEQFF | TGCGCCAGCAGCACGGGAGCTCTAGCGGGAGTTGATGAGCAGTTCTTC | TRBD2 | - | TRBJ2-1 | TRBV5-1
CAWSVGLAEADTQYF | TGTGCCTGGAGTGTTGGACTAGCGGAGGCAGATACGCAGTATTTT | TRBD2 | few | TRBJ2-3 | TRBV30
CASVGGISYNEQFF | TGTGCCAGCGTGGGAGGGATCTCCTACAATGAGCAGTTCTTC | TRBD2 | - | TRBJ2-1 | TRBV6-6
CASSLGEFGTQYF | TGCGCCAGCAGCTTGGGGGAGTTTGGGACCCAGTACTTC | - | - | TRBJ2-5 | TRBV5-1
CASPQGRLIKNIQYF | TGTGCCAGCCCTCAGGGGCGGTTAATCAAAAACATTCAGTACTTC | - | - | TRBJ2-4 | TRBV27
CASSEEGWQSGNQPQHF | TGTGCCAGCAGTGAAGAAGGCTGGCAATCGGGCAATCAGCCCCAGCATTTT | - | - | TRBJ1-5 | TRBV6-1
CASSPRNRDFNF | TGTGCCAGCAGCCCAAGGAACAGGGATTTTAACTTC | - | - | TRBJ2-4 | TRBV28
CASSWTGYSQETQYF | TGCGCCAGCAGTTGGACAGGATACTCCCAAGAGACCCAGTACTTC | TRBD1 | - | TRBJ2-5 | TRBV10-1
CASSTRAGRETQYF | TGTGCCAGCAGTACCCGCGCAGGAAGAGAGACCCAGTACTTC | - | - | TRBJ2-5 | TRBV6-6